The 27 T cell receptor beta chains listed next were all sequenced from one sample in a study of cytomegalovirus exposure and HLA in healthy donors. Sequencing used immunoSEQ multiplex PCR; TCRdb keeps in-frame clones, though not all of them. The sample lists tens of thousands of clones, around 94% occurring once. Sequences were obtained from PBMCs. The source of these receptors is a man aged 18 to 30 in good health and CMV-seronegative.

The chain employs TRBV5-4 and TRBJ2-1, with TRBD2 as a possible D gene (5 bases). The CDR3 sequence is 13 residues long. V dropped 1 base and J dropped 7 bases, with 9 bases sitting between them. CDR1 and CDR2 from the germline V gene are SGHNT and YYREEE (reference sequence). CDR3 sequence reads: CASSLRTSNEQFF. CDR3 nucleotides: TGTGCCAGCAGCTTGAGGACTTCGAATGAGCAGTTCTTC.

The chain employs TRBV21-1 and TRBJ2-7; TRBD2 was called by the table and not checked on the DNA. TRBV21-1 is classified as a pseudogene. The CDR3 consists of 20 residues. This CDR3 reads CASSEYPPRLGPTSGRAQYF. CDR3 sequence (DNA): TGTGCCAGCAGCGAATATCCGCCCCGCTTGGGACCTACTAGCGGGCGCGCGCAGTACTTC.

The chain carries TRBV6-4 and TRBJ2-5, with 9 bases that match TRBD2. The CDR3 covers 15 residues. Germline lookup yields CDR1 MRHNA and CDR2 SNTAGT. J gave up 3 bases and V 6 bases, and 8 bases lay outside the gene matches. CDR3 coding DNA: TGTGCCAGCAGCGTTAGCGGGAGTGCGGAAGAGACCCAGTACTTC. Protein product: CASSVSGSAEETQYF.

This clone was observed a few times. J is TRBJ2-7 and V is TRBV19, with D possibly TRBD1 on 5 matching bases. Trimming took 3 bases from V and 2 from J, leaving 14 bases between them. The CDR3 spans 15 residues. CDR1 is LNHDA and CDR2 is SQIVND in the germline V gene (reference sequence). In DNA form, the CDR3 reads TGTGCCAGTAGTATTTCCGGACAAGGCACCTACGAGCAGTACTTC. As protein: CASSISGQGTYEQYF.

The genes are TRBV28 and TRBJ1-1, with TRBD1 as a possible D gene (6 bases). The germline V and J ends were trimmed by 6 bases and 10 bases, with 21 bases remaining between them. CDR3 size: 14 residues. CDR1 is MDHEN and CDR2 is SYDVKM in the germline V gene. CDR3 nucleotides: TGTGCCAGCAGGGGAAGCGGGGGCGCGGTTAGAGCTTTCTTT. This translates into CASRGSGGAVRAFF.

The V call is TRBV25-1, the J call TRBJ2-3; TRBD2 is a possible D gene (5 bases). Germline lookup yields CDR1 MGHDK and CDR2 SYGVNS. V gave up 2 bases and J gave up 5 bases, with 11 bases separating them. The length of the CDR3 is 14 residues. The CDR3 loop reads CASSERLRLDTQYF. For the CDR3, the DNA is TGTGCCAGCAGTGAACGACTACGGTTAGATACGCAGTATTTT.

The chain joins TRBV7-9 to TRBJ2-2; TRBD2 aligns across 7 bases. This CDR3 region has 17 residues. CDR1 and CDR2 from the germline V gene are SEHNR and FQNEAQ (reference sequence). V lost 8 bases, J lost 2 bases, and 14 bases stayed unmatched. DNA for the CDR3: TGTGCCAGCCCGGTCGTGGGGGGGATGAAAAACACCGGGGAGCTGTTTTTT. Encoded protein: CASPVVGGMKNTGELFF.

V is TRBV6-4 and J is TRBJ2-3, with 12 bases that match TRBD2. The CDR3 has 15 amino acids. J was trimmed by 4 bases and V by 3 bases; bases with no gene match: 2. Germline V gene data show CDR1 as MRHNA and CDR2 as SNTAGT. The CDR3 loop reads CASSELAGGSDTQYF. The DNA for the CDR3 is TGTGCCAGCAGTGAGCTAGCGGGAGGGTCAGATACGCAGTATTTT.

A word on this clone: This CDR3 is also generated by other DNA sequences in the sample. The chain joins TRBV28 to TRBJ2-7; possibly TRBD1 for D (6 bases). The CDR3 runs 12 residues. Germline V CDR1 and CDR2: MDHEN, SYDVKM. Trimming stripped 3 bases from V and 4 bases from J, with 7 bases between. CDR3 nucleotide sequence: TGTGCCAGCAGTTTGCAGGGGTACGAGCAGTACTTC. Protein sequence: CASSLQGYEQYF.

Many counts were recorded for this clone. The gene calls are TRBV6-4 and TRBJ2-1; TRBD2 matches 12 bases. The V segment lost 3 bases and the J segment 7 bases; nucleotides outside the gene matches: 4. The germline V gene has CDR1 MRHNA and CDR2 SNTAGT. CDR3 length equals 15 residues. Here the CDR3 reads CASSDLAGGQNEQFF. The CDR3 DNA sequence: TGTGCCAGCAGTGATCTAGCGGGAGGGCAAAATGAGCAGTTCTTC.

This clone showed up just once. The V and J genes are TRBV19 and TRBJ1-5; D is perhaps TRBD1 (6 bases). With 3 bases removed from V and 1 base from J, the gap between germline ends came to 19 bases. The length of the CDR3 is 18 residues. From germline, CDR1 is LNHDA and CDR2 SQIVND (reference sequence). The CDR3 coding sequence is TGTGCCAGTAGTATCCCCACAGGGAATGTGGGAAGCAATCAGCCCCAGCATTTT. Translating it yields CASSIPTGNVGSNQPQHF.

The CDR3 DNA sequence: TGTGCCAGCAGTTCCCTAGCGGGAGGGCCCTACGAGCAGTACTTC. Translated, it gives CASSSLAGGPYEQYF. The rearrangement joins TRBV6-5 to TRBJ2-7, with 12 bases that match TRBD2. Germline V gene data show CDR1 as MNHEY and CDR2 as SVGAGI. The J segment lost 2 bases and the V segment lost 4 bases, leaving 3 bases of the junction unmatched. This CDR3 comprises 15 residues.

V and J are TRBV7-9 and TRBJ1-1, with no clear D. Trimming cost V 5 bases and J 1 base, with 11 bases left between them. The CDR3 spans 14 residues. The V gene's germline CDR1 is SEHNR and CDR2 FQNEAQ (reference sequence). The CDR3 spells CASSPRFSNTEAFF. As DNA, the CDR3 is TGTGCCAGCAGCCCCAGGTTCTCGAACACTGAAGCTTTCTTT. Together with reference TRBV7-9 and TRBJ1-1, the CDR3 gives the full variable domain: DTGVSQNPRHKITKRGQNVTFRCDPISEHNRLYWYRQTLGQGPEFLTYFQNEAQLEKSRLLSDRFSAERPKGSFSTLEIQRTEQGDSAMYLCASSPRFSNTEAFFGQGTRLTVV.

The CDR3 protein is CASSTVGGYETQYF. In DNA, the CDR3 is TGTGCCAGCAGTACCGTCGGGGGGTACGAGACCCAGTACTTC. The chain couples TRBV6-1 to TRBJ2-5, with 7 bases lining up with TRBD2. The CDR3 sequence is 14 residues long. CDR1 and CDR2 (germline): MNHNS, SASEGT. V trimming: 5 bases; J trimming: 5 bases; junction bases outside the gene matches: 8.

The CDR3 DNA reads TGTGCCTGGACATTAGGAGAAACCGGGGAGCTGTTTTTT. Residues: CAWTLGETGELFF. The rearrangement joins TRBV30 to TRBJ2-2; D is ambiguous. V shed 4 bases and J shed 5 bases, with 11 bases lying between them. There are 13 residues in the CDR3. CDR1 and CDR2 from the germline V gene are GTSNPN and SVGIG (reference sequence).

This rearrangement joins TRBV7-6 to TRBJ2-5, with D tentatively TRBD1 (6 bases). CDR1 is SGHVS, CDR2 FNYEAQ, per germline. CDR3 length: 18 residues. Deletions cut 5 bases from V and 0 bases from J, with 22 bases between. The CDR3 DNA sequence: TGTGCCAGCAGCCCCCGGGACACAAGCCGAGGGTACCAAGAGACCCAGTACTTC. Translation gives CASSPRDTSRGYQETQYF.

The rearrangement links TRBV4-2 to TRBJ1-3; tentatively, D is TRBD1 (5 bases). Germline values: CDR1 LGHNA, CDR2 YNFKEQ. This CDR3 has 15 amino acids. V shed 0 bases and J shed 1 base, with 7 bases lying between them. CDR3 amino acids: CASSQDRVSGNTIYF. The CDR3 DNA reads TGTGCCAGCAGCCAAGACAGGGTGTCTGGAAACACCATATATTTT.

CDR3 amino acids: CASSPRQGEKTQYF. In nucleotides, the CDR3 is TGTGCCAGCTCACCGAGGCAGGGGGAAAAGACCCAGTACTTC. This chain links TRBV18 with TRBJ2-5; 7 bases fit TRBD1. J lost 6 bases, V lost 3 bases, and 7 bases had no gene match. The CDR3 has 14 residues. Germline V CDR1 and CDR2: KGHSH, LQKENI.

CDR3 bases: TGTGCCAGCAGTGAAGCGCATATGACAGGGGGTAGGGTTGAAAAACTGTTTTTT. The encoded protein is CASSEAHMTGGRVEKLFF. The J gene is TRBJ1-4, the V gene TRBV6-1, with 9 bases lining up with TRBD1. The germline V gene has CDR1 MNHNS and CDR2 SASEGT. V lost 0 bases, J lost 7 bases, and 12 bases stayed unmatched. The CDR3 spans 18 residues.

This rearrangement joins TRBV2 to TRBJ1-4; D remains unclear. The CDR3 contains 12 residues. Germline lookup yields CDR1 SNHLY and CDR2 FYNNEI. V lost 6 bases to trimming and J lost 5 bases, with 7 bases between them. As DNA, the CDR3 is TGTGCCAGCAGGACGGGGAATGAAAAACTGTTTTTT. Encoded protein: CASRTGNEKLFF. The full variable domain, completed using reference TRBV2 and TRBJ1-4, is EPEVTQTPSHQVTQMGQEVILRCVPISNHLYFYWYRQILGQKVEFLVSFYNNEISEKSEIFDDQFSVERPDGSNFTLKIRSTKLEDSAMYFCASRTGNEKLFFGSGTQLSVL.

J is TRBJ2-3 and V is TRBV19, with D tentatively TRBD2 (6 bases). The CDR3 is made up of 15 amino acids. The germline V and J ends were trimmed by 5 bases and 8 bases, with 20 bases remaining between them. Germline CDR1 reads LNHDA; CDR2 reads SQIVND (reference sequence). The DNA of the CDR3 is TGTGCCAGTAGTCCTCGTGCGGGGTCAGGAGGTACGCAGTATTTT. Encoded protein: CASSPRAGSGGTQYF.

The chain recombines TRBV30 with TRBJ1-5; the D is unclear. Looked up from germline, CDR1 is GTSNPN and CDR2 is SVGIG (reference sequence). The V end was cut by 1 base, the J end by 3 bases, with 7 bases between. This CDR3 is 13 amino acids long. This CDR3 reads CAWSASFNQPQHF. In DNA, the CDR3 is TGTGCCTGGAGTGCGTCCTTCAATCAGCCCCAGCATTTT.

The chain recombines TRBV2 with TRBJ2-7; D perhaps matches TRBD2 (6 bases). This CDR3 has 13 amino acids. CDR1 and CDR2 (germline): SNHLY, FYNNEI. The V end was cut by 7 bases, the J end by 0 bases, with 10 bases between. CDR3 protein: CASTGVRSYEQYF. The DNA for the CDR3 is TGTGCCAGCACGGGGGTCCGCTCCTACGAGCAGTACTTC.

This clone has just one count. The rearrangement links TRBV10-3 to TRBJ2-7; 9 bases are a match to TRBD2. This CDR3 is built from 18 residues. From germline, CDR1 is ENHRY and CDR2 SYGVKD. With 4 bases clipped from V and 7 bases from J, the junction kept 20 bases outside the gene matches. The CDR3 nucleotides read TGTGCCATCAGTGCTAGCTCCGAGACTAGCGGCGTAATAGGGGAGCAGTACTTC. This translates into CAISASSETSGVIGEQYF.

The rearrangement joins TRBV19 to TRBJ1-5; D remains ambiguous. Germline loops: CDR1 LNHDA, CDR2 SQIVND (reference sequence). V was pared by 8 bases and J by 1 base, with 6 bases between. This CDR3 is 12 amino acids long. The CDR3 sequence: CASALSNQPQHF. CDR3 in DNA: TGTGCCAGTGCACTGAGCAATCAGCCCCAGCATTTT.

The J gene is TRBJ2-1, the V gene TRBV6-6; 12 bases are shared with TRBD2. V dropped 2 bases and J dropped 3; count of bases not matched to a gene: 2. CDR1 MNHNY and CDR2 SVGAGI come from the germline V gene (reference sequence). The CDR3 is made up of 16 amino acids. CDR3 nucleotide sequence: TGTGCCAGCAGTTACAGGACTAGCGGGATCTACAATGAGCAGTTCTTC. Translation gives CASSYRTSGIYNEQFF.

V and J are TRBV7-2 and TRBJ2-7; 13 positions match TRBD2. This CDR3 has 17 amino acids. The V gene's germline CDR1 is SGHTA and CDR2 FQGNSA. V lost 1 base to trimming and J lost 0 bases; unmatched junction nucleotides: 3. The CDR3 protein is CASSLVGLAGRSYEQYF. CDR3 in DNA: TGTGCCAGCAGCTTAGTGGGACTAGCGGGACGCTCCTACGAGCAGTACTTC.